A single sample gave rise to the 21 T cell receptor beta chains below, sequenced in a study of blood T cell repertoires in COVID-19. Profiling relied on immunoSEQ multiplex PCR, and the TCRdb table lists in-frame clones only, not all of them. The sample shows about 78,000 clones, roughly 91% of them seen only once. Sequenced: peripheral blood. The receptor source for this set is a woman in her forties or fifties in a cohort sampled during active COVID-19.

The chain is built from TRBV6-5 and TRBJ2-1, with TRBD1 as a possible D gene (6 bases). Germline lookup yields CDR1 MNHEY and CDR2 SVGAGI. This CDR3 comprises 13 residues. V was cut by 6 bases and J by 2 bases, with 8 bases left in between. For the CDR3, the DNA is TGTGCCAGCAGCCGGGACACCTACAATGAGCAGTTCTTC. This codes for CASSRDTYNEQFF.

This clone was seen a handful of times. This sequence joins TRBV2 and TRBJ2-3; D uncertain. V lost 3 bases and J lost 6, with 13 bases in between. Germline CDR1 SNHLY, CDR2 FYNNEI. This CDR3 is built from 14 residues. The CDR3 reads CASSESQPSDTQYF. Here the CDR3 DNA reads TGTGCCAGCAGTGAGTCACAGCCATCTGATACGCAGTATTTT.

J is TRBJ1-2 and V is TRBV6-5; 7 bases match TRBD1. The CDR3 runs 11 residues. Germline V gene sequence: CDR1 MNHEY, CDR2 SVGAGI. J was trimmed by 5 bases and V by 6 bases; bases with no gene match: 0. CDR3 residues: CASRQGYGYTF. CDR3 sequence (DNA): TGTGCCAGCAGACAGGGGTATGGCTACACCTTC.

This clone was seen a few times. The gene calls are TRBV5-5 and TRBJ2-7; 13 bases are shared with TRBD2. The V and J ends lost 4 bases and 12 bases, in that order; junction bases with no gene match: 16. CDR1 is SGHKS and CDR2 is YYEKEE in the germline V gene (reference sequence). The CDR3 has 16 amino acids. The CDR3 nucleotides are TGTGCCAGCAGCCTAAACTCCGGGACTAGCGGGAAGGCGGGGTACTTC. Translating gives CASSLNSGTSGKAGYF.

This chain connects TRBV5-8 to TRBJ2-3; a possible D gene is TRBD2 (6 bases). This CDR3 region has 16 residues. Germline assignment: CDR1 SGHTS and CDR2 YDEGEE. Trimming took 6 bases from V and 4 from J, leaving 21 bases between them. The CDR3 protein is CASISLAFRGADTQYF. Here the CDR3 DNA reads TGTGCCAGCATTTCCCTAGCGTTCCGCGGGGCAGATACGCAGTATTTT.

This chain uses TRBV7-3 with TRBJ2-3; TRBD2 agrees at 11 bases. Trimming took 6 bases from V and 1 from J; bases not matched to a gene: 3. Germline-derived CDR1 and CDR2 are SGHTA and FQGTGA. The CDR3 runs 15 residues. CDR3 sequence reads: CASSLGLAGTDTQYF. The CDR3 DNA is TGTGCCAGCAGTTTGGGACTAGCGGGCACAGATACGCAGTATTTT.

In its sample, this clone was seen a few times. The V gene is TRBV11-1, the J gene TRBJ2-7; 7 nucleotides align to TRBD2. With V trimmed by 5 bases and J by 5 bases, 9 bases remained unmatched. The CDR3 spans 14 residues. Germline assignment: CDR1 SGHAT and CDR2 FQDESV (reference sequence). The CDR3 DNA follows: TGTGCCAGCAGCCTCACAACAGGACTAGACGAGCAGTACTTC. Its translation is CASSLTTGLDEQYF.

This chain connects TRBV28 to TRBJ2-2, with D uncertain. The CDR3 covers 11 residues. V shed 6 bases and J shed 7 bases, with 6 bases lying between them. The germline V gene has CDR1 MDHEN and CDR2 SYDVKM. DNA for the CDR3: TGTGCCAGCAGCCCCAGCGGGGAGCTGTTTTTT. Its translation: CASSPSGELFF.

The rearrangement joins TRBV5-1 to TRBJ1-1; 10 nucleotides line up with TRBD1. Unmatched junction bases numbered 2, after V lost 3 bases and J lost 0 bases. The CDR3 has 15 residues. In germline, CDR1 is SGHRS, CDR2 YFSETQ. This CDR3 reads CASSSGQGLNTEAFF. CDR3 nucleotide sequence: TGCGCCAGCAGCTCGGGACAGGGGTTGAACACTGAAGCTTTCTTT. The full variable domain, completed using reference TRBV5-1 and TRBJ1-1, is KAGVTQTPRYLIKTRGQQVTLSCSPISGHRSVSWYQQTPGQGLQFLFEYFSETQRNKGNFPGRFSGRQFSNSRSEMNVSTLELGDSALYLCASSSGQGLNTEAFFGQGTRLTVV.

J is TRBJ2-1 and V is TRBV5-1; 8 bases fit TRBD2. From germline, CDR1 is SGHRS and CDR2 YFSETQ. The CDR3 loop spans 13 amino acids. With V trimmed by 6 bases and J by 9 bases, 8 bases remained unmatched. The CDR3 protein is CASKVLAGFEQFF. In DNA form, the CDR3 reads TGCGCCAGCAAGGTGTTAGCGGGATTTGAGCAGTTCTTC.

V usage is TRBV2 and J usage is TRBJ1-5; D gene unclear. Germline CDR1 and CDR2: SNHLY and FYNNEI. Deletions cut 8 bases from V and 5 bases from J, with 16 bases between. The CDR3 is 14 amino acids. CDR3 sequence (DNA): TGTGCCAGCTCTAGTAACGGTCTTTATCAGCCCCAGCATTTT. As protein: CASSSNGLYQPQHF.

CDR3 DNA: TGTGCCAGCAGCTTGGCGGGGAATCAGCCCCAGCATTTT. This encodes CASSLAGNQPQHF. The chain recombines TRBV5-4 with TRBJ1-5; D not resolved. V was pared by 0 bases and J by 4 bases, with 5 bases between. Looked up from germline, CDR1 is SGHNT and CDR2 is YYREEE (reference sequence). This CDR3 comprises 13 residues. Using reference TRBV5-4 and TRBJ1-5 for the parts outside the CDR3, the full variable domain is ETGVTQSPTHLIKTRGQQVTLRCSSQSGHNTVSWYQQALGQGPQFIFQYYREEENGRGNFPPRFSGLQFPNYSSELNVNALELDDSALYLCASSLAGNQPQHFGDGTRLSIL.

This chain joins TRBV5-1 and TRBJ2-2; maybe TRBD2 (6 bases). CDR1 is SGHRS, CDR2 YFSETQ, per germline. V shed 1 base and J shed 4 bases, with 8 bases lying between them. CDR3 size: 14 residues. For the CDR3, the DNA is TGCGCCAGCAGCTTGATAGCGGCCACCGGGGAGCTGTTTTTT. It codes for CASSLIAATGELFF.

The rearrangement links TRBV2 to TRBJ1-2; 9 nucleotides align to TRBD1. CDR1 and CDR2 (germline): SNHLY, FYNNEI. The CDR3 sequence is 17 residues long. Trimming removed 3 bases from V and 8 bases from J; junction bases left unmatched: 16. Here the CDR3 reads CASSDTGQGSTIFGYTF. CDR3 DNA sequence: TGTGCCAGCAGTGATACAGGACAGGGGTCCACAATTTTCGGCTACACCTTC.

This sequence joins TRBV27 and TRBJ1-5, with 10 bases lining up with TRBD1. The germline V gene encodes CDR1 MNHEY and CDR2 SMNVEV (reference sequence). Trimming cost V 6 bases and J 2 bases; bases outside gene matches: 4. The CDR3 consists of 15 residues. CDR3 protein: CASRGTGVRNQPQHF. Here the CDR3 DNA reads TGTGCCAGCAGGGGGACAGGGGTGCGCAATCAGCCCCAGCATTTT.

The gene calls are TRBV30 and TRBJ2-6; D remains ambiguous. Germline loops: CDR1 GTSNPN, CDR2 SVGIG (reference sequence). This CDR3 has 17 amino acids. V was trimmed by 2 bases and J by 0 bases, leaving 14 bases between them. The CDR3, as DNA: TGTGCCTGGAGTCCTATGCGGCTTTCCTCTGGGGCCAACGTCCTGACTTTC. Translating it yields CAWSPMRLSSGANVLTF.

The V and J genes are TRBV28 and TRBJ2-7; no reliable D call. The CDR3 runs to 15 residues. Trimming cost V 4 bases and J 0 bases, with 13 bases left between them. The germline V gene has CDR1 MDHEN and CDR2 SYDVKM. The CDR3 sequence: CASSSVGVSSYEQYF. The CDR3 DNA sequence: TGTGCCAGCAGTTCCGTTGGTGTTAGCTCCTACGAGCAGTACTTC.

The V gene is TRBV28, the J gene TRBJ1-2; tentative D call: TRBD1 (5 bases). CDR1 is MDHEN and CDR2 is SYDVKM in the germline V gene. The CDR3 consists of 15 residues. Trimming removed 2 bases from V and 3 bases from J, with 13 bases in between. The CDR3 spells CASSLAGREDYGYTF. The CDR3 bases are TGTGCCAGCAGTTTAGCGGGCAGGGAGGACTATGGCTACACCTTC.

This clone was observed a handful of times. The chain uses TRBV11-2 and TRBJ1-1; tentatively, D is TRBD1 (6 bases). With 1 base removed from V and 1 base from J, the gap between germline ends came to 7 bases. Germline V gene sequence: CDR1 SGHAT, CDR2 FQNNGV. The CDR3 is 14 amino acids. The CDR3 loop is CASSLVGGNTEAFF. DNA for the CDR3: TGTGCCAGCAGCTTAGTAGGGGGGAACACTGAAGCTTTCTTT.

This chain uses TRBV5-4 with TRBJ2-7; 7 bases are shared with TRBD2. CDR1 and CDR2 from the germline V gene are SGHNT and YYREEE (reference sequence). The junction had 11 bases not matched to a gene; V was cut back by 0 bases and J by 5 bases. There are 16 residues in the CDR3. CDR3 bases: TGTGCCAGCAGCTTGGGCGTTGGGGGGGAGGGCCACGAGCAGTACTTC. Protein: CASSLGVGGEGHEQYF.

The chain carries TRBV6-5 and TRBJ1-2; 7 nucleotides agree with TRBD1. Germline V gene lookup returns CDR1 MNHEY and CDR2 SVGAGI. CDR3 length equals 14 residues. Trimming cost V 6 bases and J 2 bases; bases outside gene matches: 6. The CDR3 is CASRGQFLNYGYTF. The CDR3 DNA reads as TGTGCCAGCAGGGGACAGTTTTTAAACTATGGCTACACCTTC.